The following is a TCR beta chain sequence with its context. This clone showed up just once. Its recognized antigen is unknown. Per-base quality was not reported, and no clone a single base away is much larger than it. Reading from cysteine to phenylalanine, the CDR3 counts 14 amino acids. Only the CDR3 DNA is retained, 42 bases long and in frame from the first base. The germline V gene (reference sequence) provides CDR1 GTSNPN and CDR2 SVGIG. Trimming removed 7 bases from V and 0 bases from J, leaving 12 bases between the germline ends. Each collaborating institution followed its own protocols to collect whole blood in K2EDTA tubes. For TCRbeta analysis, collaborator samples were shipped as frozen whole blood, as isolated PBMCs, or as DNA extracted from either sample type. The immunoSEQ Assay, a bias-controlled multiplex PCR, was used to amplify TCRbeta CDR3 regions from genomic DNA. Regarding the original processing steps: The number of nucleated cells in each sample was estimated from the amplification of reference gene primers within the assay. To quantify the absolute abundance of each unique TCRbeta CDR3 rearrangement, sequence reads were collapsed and filtered. For each sample, productive Simpson clonality was calculated by taking the square root of Simpson's diversity index across productive rearrangements. TCRdb's version of the immuneACCESS table is confined to in-frame rearrangements and falls short of the full clone set. An unresolved V gene accounts for under half of the shortfall where checked; the remainder is of unknown origin. V, J and clone size derive from that table, while D and trimming were established from the DNA sequence. This sample holds about 100,000 clones; approximately 90% were observed only once. The top ten hold 0.97% of the sample.

This sample was included in a study of blood T cell repertoires in COVID-19 (TCRdb year 2020). In the study overall: Collaborator samples came from the United States, Italy and Spain and covered acute and convalescent phases of COVID-19. The material from the prospective study consisted of cDNA or gDNA derived from T cells, B-cell-depleted T cells, or PBMCs. Subjects who had been exposed to COVID-19, were actively infected with it, or had recovered from it provided the deeply sampled blood TCRbeta repertoires that made up the dataset. The repertoires were released in a freely available public database meant as a resource for research on the immune response to SARS-CoV-2. The samples were drawn from two sources: the first 160 participants of the ongoing ImmuneRACE study, and fewer than 1,500 subjects contributed by 6 global collaborators. The sample metadata nearly always contained a de-identified subject ID, COVID-19 status, age in years and sex. Where HLA class I and class II types were available, the types were taken from metadata supplied by the sample provider, not from assay-based typing. General conclusions and limits of the study: The quantity of clinical and demographic metadata differed by source and by participant and was supplied without curation.

Recombination linked TRBV30 to TRBJ1-4; TRBD1 might be the D gene, on 5 matching bases. The specimen sequenced was peripheral blood. The receptor was derived from a man in his sixties with acute or convalescent COVID-19. Here the CDR3 is given as CASSDKSTNEKLFF. In nucleotide form, the sequence is TGTGCCTCCTCGGACAAATCAACTAATGAAAAACTGTTTTTT.